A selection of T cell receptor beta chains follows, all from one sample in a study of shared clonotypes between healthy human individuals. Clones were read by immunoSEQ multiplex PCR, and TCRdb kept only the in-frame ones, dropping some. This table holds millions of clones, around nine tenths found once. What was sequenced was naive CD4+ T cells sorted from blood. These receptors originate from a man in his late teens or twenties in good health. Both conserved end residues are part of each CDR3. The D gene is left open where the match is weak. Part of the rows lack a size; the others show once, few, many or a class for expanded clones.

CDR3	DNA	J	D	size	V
CASSQNERGGSYEQYF	TGCGCCAGCAGCCAAAACGAGCGGGGGGGCTCCTACGAGCAGTACTTC	TRBJ2-7	TRBD2	once	TRBV4-1
CASSGQWNTEAFF	TGTGCCAGCAGTGGTCAATGGAACACTGAAGCTTTCTTT	TRBJ1-1	NA	NA	TRBV6-1
CASSFGTSGSLDTQYF	TGCGCCAGCAGCTTTGGGACTAGCGGGAGCTTAGATACGCAGTATTTT	TRBJ2-3	TRBD2	NA	TRBV5-1
CASSGTGGGTQYF	TGTGCCAGCAGTGGAACAGGGGGGGGGACCCAGTACTTC	TRBJ2-5	NA	once	TRBV6-1
CASSLRGGTEAFF	TGTGCCAGCAGCTTAAGGGGGGGCACTGAAGCTTTCTTT	TRBJ1-1	NA	NA	TRBV5-4
CSVGGDPYGYTF	TGCAGCGTGGGAGGGGATCCCTATGGCTACACCTTC	TRBJ1-2	NA	NA	TRBV29-1
CASSLTASNEKLFF	TGTGCCAGTAGTCTAACGGCCTCTAATGAAAAACTGTTTTTT	TRBJ1-4	NA	once	TRBV19
CASSHTGTSAYNEQFF	TGCGCCAGCAGCCACACCGGGACTAGTGCCTACAATGAGCAGTTCTTC	TRBJ2-1	TRBD2	NA	TRBV4-3
CASSESGGEYNEQFF	TGTGCCAGCAGTGAATCAGGGGGCGAATACAATGAGCAGTTCTTC	TRBJ2-1	TRBD1	once	TRBV25-1
CASSPPGAAWGTEAFF	TGTGCCAGCTCACCTCCGGGGGCTGCCTGGGGGACTGAAGCTTTCTTT	TRBJ1-1	NA	NA	TRBV18
CSVARQGQWETQYF	TGCAGCGTCGCCAGACAGGGGCAATGGGAGACCCAGTACTTC	TRBJ2-5	TRBD1	once	TRBV29-1
CASRLGSGELQETQYF	TGTGCAAGTCGCTTAGGGTCCGGGGAGCTCCAAGAGACCCAGTACTTC	TRBJ2-5	NA	NA	TRBV12-2
CASSLGTGGLGYTF	TGTGCCAGCAGCCTAGGGACAGGAGGGTTAGGCTACACCTTC	TRBJ1-2	TRBD1	NA	TRBV5-4
CASSPGTGVEKLFF	TGTGCCAGCTCACCCGGGACAGGGGTGGAAAAACTGTTTTTT	TRBJ1-4	TRBD1	NA	TRBV18
CASSALRGGALSDEQYF	TGTGCCAGCAGTGCTCTGCGGGGGGGCGCGTTGTCGGACGAGCAGTACTTC	TRBJ2-7	TRBD2	NA	TRBV25-1
CASRRDRGYTEAFF	TGTGCCAGTAGGAGAGACAGGGGATACACTGAAGCTTTCTTT	TRBJ1-1	TRBD1	NA	TRBV19
CASSQAKQPHTGELFF	TGTGCCAGCAGCCAAGCGAAACAACCCCACACCGGGGAGCTGTTTTTT	TRBJ2-2	NA	NA	TRBV14
CASSHGGSKNEQFF	TGTGCCAGCAGCCACGGGGGGTCTAAGAATGAGCAGTTCTTC	TRBJ2-1	TRBD2	NA	TRBV7-2
CASSFGDGVAKNIQYF	TGCGCCAGCAGCTTCGGGGACGGGGTAGCCAAAAACATTCAGTACTTC	TRBJ2-4	NA	NA	TRBV4-1
CASSLAVTYEQYF	TGTGCCAGCAGCTTAGCGGTAACGTACGAGCAGTACTTC	TRBJ2-7	NA	NA	TRBV7-2
CASSPAGRGRTSYEQYF	TGCGCCAGCAGCCCTGCCGGCCGCGGGAGGACCTCCTACGAGCAGTACTTC	TRBJ2-7	TRBD2	NA	TRBV4-1
CASSALVGRSGNTIYF	TGTGCCAGCAGTGCCCTTGTAGGACGGTCTGGAAACACCATATATTTT	TRBJ1-3	NA	NA	TRBV2
CASSWAGESSYNEQFF	TGTGCCAGCAGCTGGGCGGGGGAAAGCTCCTACAATGAGCAGTTCTTC	TRBJ2-1	NA	NA	TRBV12-1
CASRLGQGVTYEQYF	TGTGCCAGCAGACTAGGGCAGGGGGTGACCTACGAGCAGTACTTC	TRBJ2-7	TRBD1	NA	TRBV27
CAGNGAIGTDTQYF	TGTGCGGGGAACGGGGCTATTGGCACAGATACGCAGTATTTT	TRBJ2-3	NA	NA	TRBV30
CASSLGIGANTGELFF	TGTGCCAGCAGCTTGGGAATAGGTGCGAACACCGGGGAGCTGTTTTTT	TRBJ2-2	NA	NA	TRBV5-6
CASSSTGVYIGGGYTF	TGTGCCAGCAGCTCGACAGGGGTGTATATCGGGGGTGGCTACACCTTC	TRBJ1-2	TRBD1	NA	TRBV11-2
CASTLEDGGSYEQYF	TGTGCCAGTACCCTAGAGGATGGGGGCTCCTACGAGCAGTACTTC	TRBJ2-7	NA	NA	TRBV19
CASSSSGTKYYEQYF	TGTGCCAGTAGTAGCTCCGGGACAAAATACTACGAGCAGTACTTC	TRBJ2-7	NA	NA	TRBV19
CAWRGTGSAGELFF	TGTGCCTGGAGGGGGACAGGGAGTGCCGGGGAGCTGTTTTTT	TRBJ2-2	TRBD1	NA	TRBV30
CAISESGGADGYTF	TGTGCCATCAGTGAGTCTGGGGGTGCGGATGGCTACACCTTC	TRBJ1-2	NA	NA	TRBV10-3
CASSMGSANYGYTF	TGTGCCAGTAGTATGGGGTCCGCTAACTATGGCTACACCTTC	TRBJ1-2	NA	NA	TRBV19
CASSGQGALGTEAFF	TGTGCCAGCAGTGGGCAGGGGGCGCTCGGAACTGAAGCTTTCTTT	TRBJ1-1	NA	NA	TRBV21-1
CASSLVVTTGGKTGELFF	TGCGCCAGCAGCTTGGTGGTGACGACAGGGGGAAAGACCGGGGAGCTGTTTTTT	TRBJ2-2	TRBD1	NA	TRBV5-1
CASSPGRYEQYF	TGTGCCAGCTCACCGGGGCGCTACGAGCAGTACTTC	TRBJ2-7	NA	few	TRBV18
CASSEYRGPYEQYF	TGCGCCAGCAGTGAGTACAGGGGGCCCTACGAGCAGTACTTC	TRBJ2-7	TRBD1	NA	TRBV10-1
CASSQVRGKIGELFF	TGTGCCAGCAGCCAAGTCAGGGGGAAGATCGGGGAGCTGTTTTTT	TRBJ2-2	TRBD1	NA	TRBV14
CASSEALRGQPQHF	TGTGCCAGCAGTGAAGCGCTGCGGGGACAGCCCCAGCATTTT	TRBJ1-5	NA	NA	TRBV6-1